This T cell receptor beta chain was captured in a study of blood T cell repertoires in COVID-19. Study at large: The United States, Italy and Spain were the sources of the acute and convalescent COVID-19 samples. The analysed material was cDNA or gDNA that came from T cells, B-cell-depleted T cells, or PBMCs.

This clone was counted many times. In the original processing: The authors estimated nucleated cell counts from reference gene primer amplification. Data came from immunoSEQ multiplex PCR; TCRdb stores just in-frame clones and leaves some out. V, J and clone size are those of that table, while D and trimming were read from the DNA. The table includes about 150,000 clones, approximately 80% detected once. The J segment lost 4 bases and the V segment lost 0 bases, leaving 5 bases of the junction unmatched. Germline V gene lookup returns CDR1 LGHNA and CDR2 YSLEER. The CDR3 is 15 residues long. The chain joins TRBV4-3 to TRBJ1-2; 7 nucleotides align to TRBD1. The sequence was collected from a woman aged 45-65 years with acute or convalescent COVID-19. Sequencing was performed on peripheral blood. In nucleotides, the CDR3 is TGCGCCAGCAGCCAAGAGAGGGGGACAGTCTATGGCTACACCTTC. It is translated as CASSQERGTVYGYTF.